Below are 17 T cell receptor beta chains sequenced from a single sample in a study of T cell repertoires in cytomegalovirus infection. TCRdb re-called the reads with MiXCR, one entry per CDR3 protein. The sample has nearly 450,000 distinct CDR3 sequences, roughly a third seen once. The material sequenced was PBMCs. These receptors all come from a human donor in good health (CMV status not recorded). Some clones in this sample may be carry-over from other donors' samples.

This clonotype was observed a handful of times. The genes are TRBV7-9 and TRBJ1-2; possible D gene TRBD1, 6 bases. Trimming shortened V by 1 base and J by 3 bases, and 21 bases separated the two germline ends. CDR1 is SEHNR and CDR2 is FQNEAQ in the germline V gene (reference sequence). CDR3 length: 18 residues. CDR3 region: CASSLDRGARTTHYGYTF. CDR3 in DNA: TGTGCCAGCAGCTTAGATCGGGGGGCGAGAACTACTCACTATGGCTACACCTTC.

The chain couples TRBV20-1 to TRBJ1-1; no clear D gene. Between the trimmed V and J ends, which lost 1 base and 4 bases, there was a span of 10 bases. Per the germline V gene, CDR1 is DFQATT and CDR2 is SNEGSKA (reference sequence). This CDR3 has 13 residues. The CDR3 nucleotides are TGCAGTGCTAGAGCCCCGGATATCACTGAAGCTTTCTTT. Protein sequence: CSARAPDITEAFF.

This clonotype was recorded at least ten times. This could be a read error, since a much larger clone is one nucleotide away. This chain links TRBV6-1 with TRBJ2-2; D gene unclear. The germline V gene has CDR1 MNHNS and CDR2 SASEGT. V was pared by 3 bases and J by 1 base, with 3 bases between. The CDR3 has 13 residues. The CDR3 DNA follows: TGTGCCAGCAGTGACGGGAACACCGGGGAGCTGTTTTTT. Its protein product is CASSDGNTGELFF.

This chain links TRBV9 with TRBJ1-1, with 7 bases identical to TRBD1. The CDR3 sequence is 15 residues long. V trimming: 3 bases; J trimming: 0 bases; junction bases outside the gene matches: 5. Germline V CDR1 and CDR2: SGDLS, YYNGEE. CDR3 sequence (DNA): TGTGCCAGCAGCGGACCCGACAGGGTGAACACTGAAGCTTTCTTT. This encodes CASSGPDRVNTEAFF.

There are many counts of this clonotype. The V call is TRBV7-2, the J call TRBJ2-7; the D is unclear. This CDR3 region has 12 residues. In germline, CDR1 is SGHTA, CDR2 FQGNSA. Trimming took 5 bases from V and 3 from J, leaving 8 bases between them. The CDR3 nucleotides read TGTGCCAGCAGCGGCGGTTTCTACGAGCAGTACTTC. Its translation: CASSGGFYEQYF.

At least ten counts were recorded for this clonotype. The chain has TRBV7-2 and TRBJ2-5; the match to TRBD1 covers 9 bases. V trimming: 5 bases; J trimming: 4 bases; junction bases outside the gene matches: 11. This CDR3 comprises 16 residues. Germline V gene lookup returns CDR1 SGHTA and CDR2 FQGNSA. The CDR3 loop reads CASSELPGQGAETQYF. The CDR3 DNA reads TGTGCCAGCAGCGAACTTCCGGGACAGGGTGCAGAGACCCAGTACTTC.

This clonotype was picked up many times. The rearrangement joins TRBV7-2 to TRBJ1-1; D might be TRBD1 (5 bases). V lost 1 base to trimming and J lost 4 bases, with 16 bases between them. Germline CDR1 SGHTA, CDR2 FQGNSA. The CDR3 length is 16 residues. The CDR3 is CASSLGVGSGGTEAFF. Here the CDR3 DNA reads TGTGCCAGCAGCTTAGGGGTAGGGTCTGGGGGCACTGAAGCTTTCTTT.

CDR3 bases: TGTGCCAGCAGACCAGTCGGATACGGAAACACCATATATTTT. Its protein is CASRPVGYGNTIYF. The chain is built from TRBV6-1 and TRBJ1-3; D is ambiguous. This CDR3 comprises 14 residues. Germline CDR1 reads MNHNS; CDR2 reads SASEGT. Trimming removed 6 bases from V and 4 bases from J, with 13 bases in between.

The chain employs TRBV2 and TRBJ2-3; 8 nucleotides align to TRBD1. Losses at the gene ends were 6 bases for V and 1 base for J; bases not matched to a gene: 6. Germline V gene sequence: CDR1 SNHLY, CDR2 FYNNEI. The CDR3 runs to 15 residues. The CDR3 spells CASSIQGARTDTQYF. CDR3 sequence (DNA): TGTGCCAGCAGCATCCAGGGGGCTCGCACAGATACGCAGTATTTT.

This clonotype showed up just a few times. The chain couples TRBV27 to TRBJ1-5; 12 positions agree with TRBD1. V gave up 5 bases and J gave up 5 bases; unmatched junction bases: 13. This CDR3 has 18 residues. The germline CDR1 and CDR2 sequences are MNHEY and SMNVEV (reference sequence). DNA of the CDR3: TGTGCCAGCAGTGCGCTGACAGTCTGGGACAGGGGGCATCAGCCCCAGCATTTT. Residues: CASSALTVWDRGHQPQHF.

Many counts were recorded for this clonotype. The chain carries TRBV12-3 or TRBV12-4 and TRBJ1-4, with D hard to call. The V end lost 6 bases, the J end lost 7 bases, and 12 bases lay between the germline ends. This CDR3 is 13 amino acids long. DNA for the CDR3: TGTGCCAGCAGACTCAACGGCGGTGAAAAACTGTTTTTT. Its protein is CASRLNGGEKLFF.

The gene calls are TRBV19 and TRBJ1-1; D gene uncertain. Germline V gene lookup returns CDR1 LNHDA and CDR2 SQIVND (reference sequence). CDR3 size: 13 residues. V lost 3 bases to trimming and J lost 4 bases, with 9 bases between them. The CDR3 protein is CASSIGLATEAFF. DNA of the CDR3: TGTGCCAGTAGTATCGGACTCGCCACTGAAGCTTTCTTT.

The rearrangement uses TRBV7-9 and TRBJ2-3, with D hard to call. This CDR3 is built from 16 residues. V dropped 5 bases and J dropped 0 bases, with 15 bases sitting between them. CDR1 is SEHNR and CDR2 is FQNEAQ in the germline V gene (reference sequence). The DNA of the CDR3 is TGTGCCAGCAGCCCGGACGGATACTCTAGCACAGATACGCAGTATTTT. Protein: CASSPDGYSSTDTQYF.

DNA for the CDR3: TGTGCCAGCAGCCAAGACACATCCGGGACAGGGGAAGAGACCCAGTACTTC. As protein: CASSQDTSGTGEETQYF. The V gene is TRBV4-2, the J gene TRBJ2-5; 10 nucleotides align to TRBD1. J gave up 3 bases and V 0 bases, and 7 bases lay outside the gene matches. This CDR3 contains 17 residues. Germline lookup yields CDR1 LGHNA and CDR2 YNFKEQ.

The rearrangement joins TRBV12-3 or TRBV12-4 to TRBJ1-5; 10 bases agree with TRBD1. The length of the CDR3 is 14 residues. Germline trimming cut 5 bases from V and 6 bases from J; bases unmatched to any gene: 4. Written as DNA, the CDR3 is TGTGCCAGCAGTCGGACAGGGGGGACTCAGCCCCAGCATTTT. It specifies CASSRTGGTQPQHF.

The table lists this clonotype with a few counts. The chain couples TRBV3-1 to TRBJ2-5; D tentatively fits TRBD1 or TRBD2 (5 bases each). Trimming left V 2 bases short and J 0 bases short, with 16 bases between. The CDR3 totals 17 residues. Germline CDR1 and CDR2: LGHDT and YNNKEL (reference sequence). CDR3 nucleotide sequence: TGTGCCAGCAGCCAATTAGGGGACCATCTCAACCAAGAGACCCAGTACTTC. It translates to CASSQLGDHLNQETQYF.

The V and J genes are TRBV11-2 and TRBJ2-7; D remains unclear. CDR3 length: 14 residues. From germline, CDR1 is SGHAT and CDR2 FQNNGV. V shed 0 bases and J shed 3 bases, with 9 bases lying between them. CDR3 DNA: TGTGCCAGCAGCTTAGATGCGGTACTCTACGAGCAGTACTTC. It codes for CASSLDAVLYEQYF.